These T cell receptor beta chains were read from a single sample in a study of Graves' ophthalmopathy and Graves' hyperthyroidism. TCRdb fed the multiplex PCR reads into MiXCR, producing one record per CDR3 protein. The sample shows approximately 380,000 distinct CDR3 sequences, 20% to 25% of them seen only once. Sequences were obtained from peripheral blood. All receptors derive from a woman younger than 30 with stable Graves' hyperthyroidism. The CDR3 runs from the conserved cysteine through the conserved F or W. A D gene is named only where the DNA matches it firmly. Clone size is not always given. Where it is, it says once, few, many or a class for expanded clones.

abundance: many
v_gene: TRBV24-1
d_gene: .
j_gene: TRBJ2-7
CDR3aa: CATSESGPYYEQYF
CDR3nt: TGTGCCACCAGTGAATCTGGGCCTTACTACGAGCAGTACTTC

abundance: .
v_gene: TRBV12-3/TRBV12-4
d_gene: .
j_gene: TRBJ2-5
CDR3aa: CASTQGRGGETQYF
CDR3nt: TGTGCCAGCACTCAGGGTAGAGGAGGGGAGACCCAGTACTTC

abundance: .
v_gene: TRBV6-1
d_gene: .
j_gene: TRBJ1-2
CDR3aa: CASSEMTPVGYTF
CDR3nt: TGTGCCAGCAGTGAAATGACCCCGGTCGGCTACACCTTC

abundance: many
v_gene: TRBV28
d_gene: .
j_gene: TRBJ1-3
CDR3aa: CASSPPDRLSGNTIYF
CDR3nt: TGTGCCAGCAGTCCACCGGACCGTCTCTCTGGAAACACCATATATTTT

abundance: .
v_gene: TRBV12-3/TRBV12-4
d_gene: TRBD1
j_gene: TRBJ1-2
CDR3aa: CASGSTGAHGYTF
CDR3nt: TGTGCCAGCGGCTCCACAGGGGCTCATGGCTACACCTTC

abundance: many
v_gene: TRBV6-2/TRBV6-3
d_gene: .
j_gene: TRBJ2-5
CDR3aa: CASSPPFQETQYF
CDR3nt: TGTGCCAGCAGTCCCCCATTCCAAGAGACCCAGTACTTC

abundance: .
v_gene: TRBV10-3
d_gene: .
j_gene: TRBJ2-5
CDR3aa: CAISEWGRETQYF
CDR3nt: TGTGCCATCAGTGAGTGGGGTCGAGAGACCCAGTACTTC

abundance: .
v_gene: TRBV12-3/TRBV12-4
d_gene: .
j_gene: TRBJ1-5
CDR3aa: CASSLGDPGANQPQHF
CDR3nt: TGTGCCAGCAGTTTAGGGGATCCCGGGGCCAATCAGCCCCAGCATTTT

abundance: many
v_gene: TRBV11-3
d_gene: TRBD2
j_gene: TRBJ2-7
CDR3aa: CASSVGGAPYEQYF
CDR3nt: TGTGCCAGCAGCGTCGGGGGGGCCCCCTACGAGCAGTACTTC

abundance: many
v_gene: TRBV10-3
d_gene: .
j_gene: TRBJ2-7
CDR3aa: CAISESGAEGRKYF
CDR3nt: TGTGCCATCAGTGAGTCGGGAGCGGAGGGCAGGAAGTACTTC

abundance: .
v_gene: TRBV28
d_gene: .
j_gene: TRBJ2-5
CDR3aa: CASRPGTSYETQYF
CDR3nt: TGTGCCAGCAGGCCCGGGACATCCTATGAGACCCAGTACTTC

abundance: many
v_gene: TRBV28
d_gene: .
j_gene: TRBJ2-2
CDR3aa: CASSLRGTAGELFF
CDR3nt: TGTGCCAGCAGTTTGAGGGGGACGGCCGGGGAGCTGTTTTTT

abundance: many
v_gene: TRBV7-2
d_gene: TRBD2
j_gene: TRBJ2-4
CDR3aa: CASSLEGGSLNIKYF
CDR3nt: TGTGCCAGCAGCTTAGAGGGCGGGAGTCTAAACATTAAGTACTTC

abundance: .
v_gene: TRBV11-2
d_gene: .
j_gene: TRBJ2-1
CDR3aa: CASSLGLQGLRDGQFF
CDR3nt: TGTGCCAGCAGCTTAGGCCTCCAGGGCCTTAGGGATGGGCAGTTCTTC

abundance: many
v_gene: TRBV6-5
d_gene: .
j_gene: TRBJ1-6
CDR3aa: CASSYRPGDNSPLHF
CDR3nt: TGTGCCAGCAGTTACCGGCCAGGGGATAATTCACCCCTCCACTTT

abundance: many
v_gene: TRBV2
d_gene: TRBD2
j_gene: TRBJ2-2
CDR3aa: CASSDHAGTRGGELFF
CDR3nt: TGTGCCAGCAGTGATCACGCGGGGACTAGAGGCGGGGAGCTGTTTTTT

abundance: many
v_gene: TRBV25-1
d_gene: TRBD2
j_gene: TRBJ2-7
CDR3aa: CASSELGSSGPGGEQYF
CDR3nt: TGTGCCAGCAGTGAATTAGGGAGCAGCGGACCGGGGGGCGAGCAGTACTTC

abundance: many
v_gene: TRBV6-1
d_gene: .
j_gene: TRBJ2-3
CDR3aa: CASSALTSTDTQYF
CDR3nt: TGTGCCAGCAGTGCCCTGACTAGCACAGATACGCAGTATTTT

abundance: many
v_gene: TRBV2
d_gene: TRBD2
j_gene: TRBJ2-2
CDR3aa: CASSARPSGRRTGELFF
CDR3nt: TGTGCCAGCAGTGCCCGTCCTAGCGGGAGACGCACCGGGGAGCTGTTTTTT

abundance: few
v_gene: TRBV7-2
d_gene: TRBD2
j_gene: TRBJ2-4
CDR3aa: CASSSGLAGASDIKYF
CDR3nt: TGTGCCAGCAGCTCCGGACTAGCGGGAGCTTCGGACATTAAGTACTTC